This T cell receptor (beta chain) comes out of a study of T cell responses to AZD1222 COVID-19 vaccine. On this clone itself: Its cognate antigen is unknown.

Findings of the study overall: It should be noted that donors were predominantly white British and more often female, and clonal diversity was possibly underestimated. The repertoires were collected only after the peak T cell response. Spike-specific TCR breadth rose after two AZD1222 doses, and depth rose as well. Of the AZD1222 recipients, only six or seven were seropositive at baseline.

Measured with immunoSEQ multiplex PCR; TCRdb has only the in-frame clones, and not every one. Here the sample spans some 120,000 clones, about nine tenths being singletons. Germline lookup yields CDR1 LGHDT and CDR2 YNNKEL (reference sequence). The CDR3 extends over 16 amino acids. J gave up 7 bases and V 4 bases, and 11 bases lay outside the gene matches. The clonotype originates from an adult in good health. V and J are TRBV3-1 (or the pseudogene TRBV3-2) and TRBJ2-1, with 9 nucleotides matching TRBD2. Sequenced here: peripheral blood, sampled on day 0 of MenACWY control vaccination. The CDR3 DNA is TGTGCCAGCAGCCCCCTCGAGGGTAGCGGGAGAAATGAGCAGTTCTTC. It encodes CASSPLEGSGRNEQFF.